Presented here are 30 T cell receptor beta chains from one specimen sequenced in a study of blood T cell repertoires in COVID-19. The method was immunoSEQ multiplex PCR; TCRdb's version includes in-frame clones alone and lacks a portion of them. The sample includes 250,000 to 350,000 clones, around 90% of them seen just once. Sequenced input: peripheral blood. These receptors were collected from a woman aged 45 to 65 with COVID-19, enrolled during active disease.

The table lists this clone with a count of one. The chain joins TRBV18 to TRBJ1-5, with 12 bases that match TRBD1. CDR3 length: 16 amino acids. Germline assignment: CDR1 KGHSH and CDR2 LQKENI. The ends lost 4 bases at V and 4 bases at J; junction bases unmatched: 5. The CDR3 loop reads CASSQLGQGANQPQHF. CDR3 bases: TGTGCCAGCTCACAATTGGGACAGGGGGCGAATCAGCCCCAGCATTTT.

V usage is TRBV12-5 and J usage is TRBJ2-7, with 7 positions matching TRBD1. In germline, CDR1 is LGHNT, CDR2 FRNRAP. V gave up 5 bases and J gave up 0 bases; unmatched junction bases: 1. The CDR3 is 13 amino acids. DNA of the CDR3: TGTGCTAGTGGTCGGGACAGCTCCTACGAGCAGTACTTC. Protein product: CASGRDSSYEQYF.

The CDR3 here is CASSQGFTSMETVYGYTF. The CDR3 DNA follows: TGCGCCAGCAGCCAAGGATTTACCTCGATGGAGACAGTCTATGGCTACACCTTC. The chain links TRBV4-3 to TRBJ1-2, with D perhaps TRBD1 (5 bases). Germline V gene sequence: CDR1 LGHNA, CDR2 YSLEER. Trimming removed 1 base from V and 4 bases from J, with 22 bases in between. The CDR3 sequence is 18 residues long.

The J gene is TRBJ2-1, the V gene TRBV3-1 (or the pseudogene TRBV3-2); 9 nucleotides match TRBD2. Trimming cost V 3 bases and J 0 bases; bases outside gene matches: 3. In germline, CDR1 is LGHDT, CDR2 YNNKEL (reference sequence). The CDR3 is 16 residues long. The DNA for the CDR3 is TGTGCCAGCAGCCAGCATAGCGGGAGCTCCTACAATGAGCAGTTCTTC. Amino acids: CASSQHSGSSYNEQFF.

V and J are TRBV5-1 and TRBJ2-1, with 11 bases aligning to TRBD2. The V gene end was trimmed by 4 bases and the J gene end by 8 bases; junction bases not matched to a gene: 8. Germline values: CDR1 SGHRS, CDR2 YFSETQ. The CDR3 is 15 amino acids. CDR3 sequence (DNA): TGCGCCAGCAGCGGCGGGACTAGCGGTGGCCATGAGCAGTTCTTC. The encoded protein is CASSGGTSGGHEQFF.

This clone was found once. The chain is built from TRBV7-9 and TRBJ2-4; D possibly corresponds to TRBD2 (6 bases). This CDR3 comprises 15 residues. Germline CDR1 SEHNR, CDR2 FQNEAQ (reference sequence). Trimming stripped 5 bases from V and 0 bases from J, with 11 bases between. Here the CDR3 reads CASSGPGLAKNIQYF. CDR3 in DNA: TGTGCCAGCAGCGGCCCGGGACTAGCCAAAAACATTCAGTACTTC.

The chain employs TRBV7-8 and TRBJ2-7, with 9 positions matching TRBD1. The germline V gene encodes CDR1 SGHVS and CDR2 FQNEAQ. J was trimmed by 3 bases and V by 3 bases; bases with no gene match: 6. CDR3 length equals 15 residues. For the CDR3, the DNA is TGTGCCAGCAGCTTCACCGGGACAGGGTACTACGAGCAGTACTTC. Translating gives CASSFTGTGYYEQYF.

For the CDR3, the DNA is TGTGCCAGCAGCCCCCTGGGAGAGGGTGCGGGAGAGGGCTACACCTTC. Translated, it gives CASSPLGEGAGEGYTF. The chain recombines TRBV5-6 with TRBJ1-2; D gene unclear. The CDR3 is 16 amino acids. The germline V gene encodes CDR1 SGHDT and CDR2 YYEEEE. V gave up 4 bases and J gave up 8 bases, with 24 bases separating them.

The chain combines TRBV5-4 with TRBJ2-1, with D possibly being TRBD1 (5 bases). The CDR3 sequence is 17 residues long. The ends were cut back, 3 bases at V and 3 bases at J, with 19 bases in the middle. From germline, CDR1 is SGHNT and CDR2 YYREEE (reference sequence). The CDR3 loop is CASSSVPGPSYYNEQFF. For the CDR3, the DNA is TGTGCCAGCAGCTCCGTCCCAGGGCCGTCGTACTACAATGAGCAGTTCTTC.

Concerning this clone itself: The junction shows a germline mismatch at one end, possibly a read error. The rearrangement joins TRBV7-7 to TRBJ2-1, with D perhaps matching TRBD2 (6 bases). Germline V gene lookup returns CDR1 SSHAT and CDR2 FNYEAQ (reference sequence). The CDR3 is made up of 15 amino acids. The CDR3 loop is CASSQGGSSYNEQFF. For the CDR3, the DNA is TGTGCTAGCAGCCAGGGAGGCAGCTCCTACAATGAGCAGTTCTTC. The whole variable domain, filled in from reference TRBV7-7 and TRBJ2-1, reads GAGVSQSPRYKVTKRGQDVTLRCDPISSHATLYWYQQALGQGPEFLTYFNYEAQPDKSGLPSDRFSAERPEGSISTLTIQRTEQRDSAMYRCASSQGGSSYNEQFFGPGTRLTVL.

The rearrangement links TRBV30 to TRBJ1-4, with TRBD1 matching 11 bases. This CDR3 region has 16 residues. From germline, CDR1 is GTSNPN and CDR2 SVGIG (reference sequence). Trimming took 4 bases from V and 5 from J; bases not matched to a gene: 9. The CDR3 protein is CAWNVGQGGWNEKLFF. The DNA of the CDR3 is TGTGCCTGGAACGTGGGACAGGGGGGTTGGAATGAAAAACTGTTTTTT.

The chain employs TRBV19 and TRBJ2-7, with 8 positions matching TRBD2. Trimming at V came to 7 bases and at J to 2 bases, leaving 10 bases not matched to a gene. Germline V gene data show CDR1 as LNHDA and CDR2 as SQIVND (reference sequence). The CDR3 spans 15 residues. CDR3 sequence (DNA): TGTGCCAGTACCGGGGGGGGAGGGCTCCCCTACGAGCAGTACTTC. Encoded protein: CASTGGGGLPYEQYF.

The chain recombines TRBV3-1 (or the pseudogene TRBV3-2) with TRBJ2-1; possible D gene TRBD2, 5 bases. V lost 4 bases, J lost 5 bases, and 15 bases lay in between. The CDR3 contains 15 residues. Germline loops: CDR1 LGHDT, CDR2 YNNKEL (reference sequence). Here the CDR3 reads CASSRQGGRDNEQFF. The CDR3 coding sequence is TGTGCCAGCAGCCGCCAAGGCGGGCGAGACAATGAGCAGTTCTTC.

The chain carries TRBV5-1 and TRBJ1-2; D is possibly TRBD1 (6 bases). Germline CDR1 is SGHRS and CDR2 is YFSETQ. Between the trimmed V and J ends, which lost 4 bases and 7 bases, there was a span of 14 bases. The CDR3 covers 13 residues. As DNA, the CDR3 is TGCGCCAGCAGCGAAGGGGGTCGTATTGGCTACACCTTC. Translation gives CASSEGGRIGYTF.

This clone was recorded only once. V usage is TRBV7-2 and J usage is TRBJ1-2; possibly TRBD1 for D (6 bases). CDR3 size: 13 residues. Between the trimmed V and J ends, which lost 5 bases and 7 bases, there was a span of 14 bases. Per germline, CDR1 SGHTA and CDR2 FQGNSA. The chain's CDR3 is CASSPEGGRGYTF. DNA of the CDR3: TGTGCCAGCAGCCCCGAGGGGGGGCGTGGCTACACCTTC.

The V call is TRBV9, the J call TRBJ2-2; TRBD2 might be the D (6 bases). The ends were cut back, 0 bases at V and 7 bases at J, with 13 bases in the middle. Germline assignment: CDR1 SGDLS and CDR2 YYNGEE. This CDR3 is 15 amino acids long. CDR3 nucleotide sequence: TGTGCCAGCAGCGTAGGACTAGGGTTAGTCGGGGAGCTGTTTTTT. It is translated as CASSVGLGLVGELFF.

This chain links TRBV6-4 with TRBJ1-1; TRBD1 is a possible D gene (5 bases). The germline V gene has CDR1 MRHNA and CDR2 SNTAGT. The length of the CDR3 is 13 residues. The V and J ends lost 6 bases and 7 bases respectively, with 15 bases between them. CDR3 DNA sequence: TGTGCCAGCAGACCGACAGATCTCGGTGAAGCTTTCTTT. Its translation is CASRPTDLGEAFF.

This clone has just one count. The chain has TRBV6-5 and TRBJ2-7; 8 nucleotides match TRBD2. Germline CDR1 reads MNHEY; CDR2 reads SVGAGI. Trimming cost V 0 bases and J 5 bases; bases outside gene matches: 6. The CDR3 length is 15 residues. The DNA of the CDR3 is TGTGCCAGCAGTTACTCTCGGGGGGGGGTGAACGAGCAGTACTTC. It translates to CASSYSRGGVNEQYF.

In its sample, this clone was seen a few times. The genes are TRBV7-9 and TRBJ1-5; the D gene is possibly TRBD1 (6 bases). The ends were cut back, 5 bases at V and 5 bases at J, with 10 bases in the middle. Germline lookup yields CDR1 SEHNR and CDR2 FQNEAQ (reference sequence). The CDR3 length is 13 residues. CDR3 sequence reads: CASSVQGDQPQHF. The CDR3 DNA is TGTGCCAGCAGCGTACAGGGAGATCAGCCCCAGCATTTT.

The CDR3 DNA reads as TGTGCCAGCAGCCGAACTAGCGGGAGAAGGGAGACCCAGTACTTC. It translates to CASSRTSGRRETQYF. This chain joins TRBV6-2 or TRBV6-3 and TRBJ2-5; 11 nucleotides agree with TRBD2. V gave up 6 bases and J gave up 5 bases; unmatched junction bases: 8. The CDR3 is 15 residues long. Germline V CDR1 and CDR2: MNHEY, SVGEGT.

The genes are TRBV4-3 and TRBJ1-1; perhaps TRBD1 as D (5 bases). Trimming took 4 bases from V and 1 from J, leaving 10 bases between them. Germline CDR1 reads LGHNA; CDR2 reads YSLEER. The CDR3 has 14 amino acids. CDR3 amino acids: CASSREGTNTEAFF. The CDR3, as DNA: TGCGCCAGCAGCCGGGAGGGGACGAACACTGAAGCTTTCTTT.

The gene calls are TRBV3-1 (or the pseudogene TRBV3-2) and TRBJ2-2; 7 bases are a match to TRBD2. This CDR3 region has 16 residues. J gave up 5 bases and V 4 bases, and 10 bases lay outside the gene matches. Germline V gene sequence: CDR1 LGHDT, CDR2 YNNKEL (reference sequence). CDR3 loop: CASSPRGLVSTGELFF. The CDR3 DNA reads as TGTGCCAGCAGCCCTCGCGGACTAGTGTCTACCGGGGAGCTGTTTTTT.

The chain employs TRBV5-5 and TRBJ1-2; D might be TRBD1 (5 bases). With 0 bases removed from V and 4 bases from J, the gap between germline ends came to 16 bases. The germline V gene has CDR1 SGHKS and CDR2 YYEKEE (reference sequence). This CDR3 has 16 residues. The CDR3 DNA is TGTGCCAGCAGCTTGGTATTTAGCGGGGGAGGCTATGGCTACACCTTC. It translates to CASSLVFSGGGYGYTF.

This clone was counted between two and nine times. The genes are TRBV5-5 and TRBJ2-2; 10 bases are a match to TRBD2. Germline V gene sequence: CDR1 SGHKS, CDR2 YYEKEE (reference sequence). J gave up 1 base and V 4 bases, and 4 bases lay outside the gene matches. CDR3 size: 16 residues. The CDR3 spells CASSPLAGVNTGELFF. The CDR3 coding sequence is TGTGCCAGCAGCCCCCTAGCGGGAGTGAACACCGGGGAGCTGTTTTTT.

J is TRBJ2-2 and V is TRBV6-4; no reliable D call. The CDR3 totals 16 residues. V lost 2 bases and J 3 bases, leaving 13 bases between the germline ends. In germline, CDR1 is MRHNA, CDR2 SNTAGT. CDR3 region: CASSDLAGRDTGELFF. The DNA for the CDR3 is TGTGCCAGCAGTGACCTGGCTGGCCGGGACACCGGGGAGCTGTTTTTT.

The chain employs TRBV18 and TRBJ1-4; D call uncertain. The CDR3 is 17 amino acids. The germline V gene has CDR1 KGHSH and CDR2 LQKENI. Trimming shortened V by 3 bases and J by 0 bases, and 14 bases separated the two germline ends. As DNA, the CDR3 is TGTGCCAGCTCACCCCCAGGTTTACCAGCAACTAATGAAAAACTGTTTTTT. Residues: CASSPPGLPATNEKLFF.

The CDR3 DNA reads TGCAGCGTTGCCGACAGGGACCAGGGGTATGGCTACACCTTC. Its translation: CSVADRDQGYGYTF. The chain is built from TRBV29-1 and TRBJ1-2; TRBD1 aligns across 7 bases. J lost 5 bases, V lost 4 bases, and 10 bases had no gene match. CDR1 is SQVTM, CDR2 ANQGSEA, per germline. The CDR3 totals 14 residues.

This clone was recorded a few times. V usage is TRBV6-2 or TRBV6-3 and J usage is TRBJ1-1, with D unresolved. V was cut by 0 bases and J by 4 bases, with 15 bases left in between. CDR1 and CDR2 from the germline V gene are MNHEY and SVGEGT. The CDR3 is made up of 16 amino acids. DNA of the CDR3: TGTGCCAGCAGTTACTCGATGGGGAAGGCGGGCACTGAAGCTTTCTTT. Amino acids: CASSYSMGKAGTEAFF.

V gene TRBV30 combines with J gene TRBJ2-2, with 13 bases that match TRBD2. After removal of 3 bases from V and 5 bases from J, the junction contained 6 bases not matched to a gene. Germline values: CDR1 GTSNPN, CDR2 SVGIG (reference sequence). CDR3 length: 16 amino acids. In DNA form, the CDR3 reads TGTGCCTGGAGGAAAACTAGCGGGAGGGGTACCGGGGAGCTGTTTTTT. Translating it yields CAWRKTSGRGTGELFF. The full variable domain, with the rest looked up from reference TRBV30 and TRBJ2-2, is SQTIHQWPATLVQPVGSPLSLECTVEGTSNPNLYWYRQAAGRGLQLLFYSVGIGQISSEVPQNLSASRPQDRQFILSSKKLLLSDSGFYLCAWRKTSGRGTGELFFGEGSRLTVL.

This rearrangement joins TRBV19 to TRBJ1-5; 9 bases fit TRBD1. This CDR3 contains 18 residues. Germline lookup yields CDR1 LNHDA and CDR2 SQIVND (reference sequence). Unmatched junction bases numbered 9, after V lost 3 bases and J lost 0 bases. The CDR3 is CASSIGGTGRGSNQPQHF. The CDR3 DNA sequence: TGTGCCAGTAGTATTGGGGGGACAGGGCGAGGTAGCAATCAGCCCCAGCATTTT.